The T cell receptor (beta chain) under discussion was sequenced for a study of synovial regulatory T cells in juvenile arthritis. This table comes from immunoSEQ multiplex PCR, and its TCRdb copy is limited to in-frame clones, with some not included. Recorded for this sample: 9,500 to 10,000 clones. The germline CDR1 and CDR2 sequences are LNHDA and SQIVND (reference sequence). The CDR3 runs 14 residues. The coding DNA is unavailable. Sequenced: Treg cells from blood. As for subset: remaining (HLA-DR-negative) circulating blood Treg cells. The source is a donor between 2 and 35 years old with juvenile idiopathic arthritis. The chain is built from TRBV19 and TRBJ1-2. The CDR3 loop is CASREVGGNYGYTF.